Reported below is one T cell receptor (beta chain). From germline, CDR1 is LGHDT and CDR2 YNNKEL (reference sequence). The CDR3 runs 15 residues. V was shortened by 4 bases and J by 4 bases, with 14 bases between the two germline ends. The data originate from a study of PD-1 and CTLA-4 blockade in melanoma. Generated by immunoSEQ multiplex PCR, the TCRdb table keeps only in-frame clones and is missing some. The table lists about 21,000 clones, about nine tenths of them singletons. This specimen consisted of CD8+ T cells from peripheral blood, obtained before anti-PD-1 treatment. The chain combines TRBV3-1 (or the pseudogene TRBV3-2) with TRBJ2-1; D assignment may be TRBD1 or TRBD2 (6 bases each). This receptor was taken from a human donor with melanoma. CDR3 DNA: TGTGCCAGCAGCCCACTCGGGGGCCGTTACAATGAGCAGTTCTTC. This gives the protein CASSPLGGRYNEQFF.